A selection of T cell receptor beta chains follows, all from one sample in a study of T cell repertoires in cytomegalovirus infection. TCRdb called the reads again in MiXCR, with one record for every CDR3 protein. This repertoire shows hundreds of thousands of distinct CDR3 sequences, around 30% found once; its top ten account for under 20%. These TCRs are of unknown antigen specificity. The sequencing used cultured PBMCs, collected from culture after CMV antigen stimulation. The receptors come from a human donor in good health (CMV status not recorded). Some clones in this sample may be carry-over from other donors' samples. Both conserved end residues are part of each CDR3. D genes are given only for firm matches. Some rows mark clone size as missing; the rest say once, few, many or name a class of expanded clone.

J gene: TRBJ2-7
clone size: .
D gene: .
V gene: TRBV6-2/TRBV6-3
CDR3 DNA: TGTGCCAGCAGGAGGCCCGGGAACTTATACGAGCAGTACTTC
CDR3 protein: CASRRPGNLYEQYF

J gene: TRBJ2-3
clone size: few
D gene: TRBD2
V gene: TRBV5-1
CDR3 DNA: TGCGCCAGCAGCTCAGGACTAGCTTCTAGCACAGATACGCAGTATTTT
CDR3 protein: CASSSGLASSTDTQYF

J gene: TRBJ1-1
clone size: .
D gene: .
V gene: TRBV7-6
CDR3 DNA: TGTGCCAGCAGCTTACATGGGAGCACTGAAGCTTTCTTT
CDR3 protein: CASSLHGSTEAFF

J gene: TRBJ2-1
clone size: few
D gene: TRBD2
V gene: TRBV20-1
CDR3 DNA: TGCAGTGTCCGGACTAGCCGAACCTTCAATGAGCAGTTCTTC
CDR3 protein: CSVRTSRTFNEQFF

J gene: TRBJ1-4
clone size: many
D gene: .
V gene: TRBV7-2
CDR3 DNA: TGTGCCAGCAGCCCCCGCACCACTAATGAAAAACTGTTTTTT
CDR3 protein: CASSPRTTNEKLFF

J gene: TRBJ2-7
clone size: many
D gene: .
V gene: TRBV28
CDR3 DNA: TGTGCCAGCAGCCCAGGCAGCTCCTACGAGCAGTACTTC
CDR3 protein: CASSPGSSYEQYF

J gene: TRBJ1-5
clone size: .
D gene: .
V gene: TRBV28
CDR3 DNA: TGTGCCAGCAGTCCGGTCCAGGGCCATCAGCCCCAGCATTTT
CDR3 protein: CASSPVQGHQPQHF

J gene: TRBJ2-1
clone size: .
D gene: .
V gene: TRBV12-3/TRBV12-4
CDR3 DNA: TGTGCCAGCATCCCCGACAGCTACGGGTCCTACAATGAGCAGTTCTTC
CDR3 protein: CASIPDSYGSYNEQFF

J gene: TRBJ2-1
clone size: .
D gene: .
V gene: TRBV27
CDR3 DNA: TGTGCCAGCAGTTTATCGATAGTCTTAAATGAGCAGTTCTTC
CDR3 protein: CASSLSIVLNEQFF

J gene: TRBJ1-1
clone size: many
D gene: .
V gene: TRBV11-2
CDR3 DNA: TGTGCCAGCAGCTTATTTTTTACAGGGAAACAGAACACTGAAGCTTTCTTT
CDR3 protein: CASSLFFTGKQNTEAFF

J gene: TRBJ1-5
clone size: .
D gene: .
V gene: TRBV7-2
CDR3 DNA: TGTGCCAGCAGCTTATGGTCGGGAAGCAATCAGCCCCAGCATTTT
CDR3 protein: CASSLWSGSNQPQHF

J gene: TRBJ2-7
clone size: .
D gene: .
V gene: TRBV7-9
CDR3 DNA: TGTGCCAGCAGCTTAGTACGGTTCGGCAGGAACTTTACCGGGGAGCAGTACTTC
CDR3 protein: CASSLVRFGRNFTGEQYF

J gene: TRBJ1-1
clone size: few
D gene: .
V gene: TRBV6-2/TRBV6-3
CDR3 DNA: TGTGCCAGCAGTTACTACAAGCCGGCGGCAGGGAACACTGAAGCTTTCTTT
CDR3 protein: CASSYYKPAAGNTEAFF

J gene: TRBJ2-7
clone size: many
D gene: TRBD2
V gene: TRBV7-2
CDR3 DNA: TGTGCCAGCAGCTTAGGAATGGCTTTTGCTCGCGGGAGCCCCAACGAGCAGTACTTC
CDR3 protein: CASSLGMAFARGSPNEQYF

J gene: TRBJ2-3
clone size: .
D gene: .
V gene: TRBV7-4
CDR3 DNA: TGTGCCAGCAGCCGGGTGAAGGATAGCGGATGCACAGATACGCAGTATTTT
CDR3 protein: CASSRVKDSGCTDTQYF

J gene: TRBJ1-5
clone size: .
D gene: TRBD1
V gene: TRBV18
CDR3 DNA: TGTGCCAGCTCACCAGACAGGGCCCAGCCCCAGCATTTT
CDR3 protein: CASSPDRAQPQHF

J gene: TRBJ1-5
clone size: many
D gene: .
V gene: TRBV19
CDR3 DNA: TGTGCCAGTACCCCTCGATGGAATCAGCCCCAGCATTTT
CDR3 protein: CASTPRWNQPQHF

J gene: TRBJ1-2
clone size: few
D gene: .
V gene: TRBV7-2
CDR3 DNA: TGTGCCAGCAGCTTAGGATTGGGGGGGCGTCAGTCCTATGGCTACACCTTC
CDR3 protein: CASSLGLGGRQSYGYTF

J gene: TRBJ2-1
clone size: .
D gene: .
V gene: TRBV7-3
CDR3 DNA: TGTGCCAGCAGCTGGAGCGGTCTTTCCAATGAGCAGTTCTTC
CDR3 protein: CASSWSGLSNEQFF

J gene: TRBJ1-6
clone size: .
D gene: .
V gene: TRBV7-2
CDR3 DNA: TGTGCCAGCAGCTTGTTGGTGTACAATTCACCCCTCCACTTT
CDR3 protein: CASSLLVYNSPLHF

J gene: TRBJ1-2
clone size: few
D gene: TRBD1
V gene: TRBV5-1
CDR3 DNA: TGCGCCAGCAGCACTGGGACAGGTCCTAACTATGGCTACACCTTC
CDR3 protein: CASSTGTGPNYGYTF

J gene: TRBJ2-1
clone size: many
D gene: TRBD2
V gene: TRBV11-3
CDR3 DNA: TGTGCCAGCAGCCCCCAGACTAGCGGAATCGACAATGAGCAGTTCTTC
CDR3 protein: CASSPQTSGIDNEQFF

J gene: TRBJ2-1
clone size: .
D gene: .
V gene: TRBV27
CDR3 DNA: TGTGCCAGCAGTTTGAAGCGATACAATGAGCAGTTCTTC
CDR3 protein: CASSLKRYNEQFF

J gene: TRBJ2-1
clone size: .
D gene: .
V gene: TRBV19
CDR3 DNA: TGTGCCAGTAGTGGCTTACTAGTTTCTGGCGAGCAGTTCTTC
CDR3 protein: CASSGLLVSGEQFF

J gene: TRBJ2-6
clone size: once
D gene: TRBD2
V gene: TRBV12-3/TRBV12-4
CDR3 DNA: TGTGCCAGCAGCCAGAGAGCGGGGGGAGCCTCTGGGGCCAACGTCCTGACTTTC
CDR3 protein: CASSQRAGGASGANVLTF

J gene: TRBJ2-1
clone size: .
D gene: .
V gene: TRBV2
CDR3 DNA: TGTGCCAGCAGTGCCCCCTACAATGAGCAGTTCTTC
CDR3 protein: CASSAPYNEQFF

J gene: TRBJ2-1
clone size: few
D gene: TRBD2
V gene: TRBV7-6
CDR3 DNA: TGTGCCAGCAGCTCGGGACTAGCGGCTCCCAATGAGCAGTTCTTC
CDR3 protein: CASSSGLAAPNEQFF

J gene: TRBJ2-1
clone size: many
D gene: TRBD2
V gene: TRBV7-9
CDR3 DNA: TGTGCCAGCAGCTTTGTGTGGGAGGGCCACAATGAGCAGTTCTTC
CDR3 protein: CASSFVWEGHNEQFF

J gene: TRBJ2-7
clone size: few
D gene: .
V gene: TRBV4-2
CDR3 DNA: TGTGCCAGCAGCCAAGACTCCAGGGGCTACGAGCAGTACTTC
CDR3 protein: CASSQDSRGYEQYF

J gene: TRBJ1-1
clone size: .
D gene: TRBD1
V gene: TRBV7-2
CDR3 DNA: TGTGCCAGCAGCCAGCGGACAGGGTCGAACACTGAAGCTTTCTTT
CDR3 protein: CASSQRTGSNTEAFF

J gene: TRBJ1-1
clone size: many
D gene: TRBD1
V gene: TRBV7-2
CDR3 DNA: TGTGCCAGCAGCTCACAGGGGGAGGCTTTCTTT
CDR3 protein: CASSSQGEAFF

J gene: TRBJ1-2
clone size: few
D gene: .
V gene: TRBV6-5
CDR3 DNA: TGTGCCAGCAAGCGGGGGCGAGCTCATGGCTACACCTTC
CDR3 protein: CASKRGRAHGYTF

J gene: TRBJ2-2
clone size: .
D gene: .
V gene: TRBV10-3
CDR3 DNA: TGTGCCATCAGTGACGCCGGGATAGGCGGGGAGCTGTTTTTT
CDR3 protein: CAISDAGIGGELFF

J gene: TRBJ2-1
clone size: once
D gene: TRBD2
V gene: TRBV5-6
CDR3 DNA: TGTGCCAGCAGCCCCAGATGGACTAGCGCCAGATACAATGAGCAGTTCTTC
CDR3 protein: CASSPRWTSARYNEQFF

J gene: TRBJ2-3
clone size: once
D gene: .
V gene: TRBV7-9
CDR3 DNA: TGTGCCAGCAGCTCCGGGAGTGGTAGGGATACGCAGTATTTT
CDR3 protein: CASSSGSGRDTQYF

J gene: TRBJ2-5
clone size: many
D gene: .
V gene: TRBV7-8
CDR3 DNA: TGTGCCAGCAGCTTCCGTAGGGAGTTGGATCAGACCCAGTACTTC
CDR3 protein: CASSFRRELDQTQYF

J gene: TRBJ2-7
clone size: .
D gene: .
V gene: TRBV7-9
CDR3 DNA: TGTGCCAGCAGCATACATGGGTCTCGGGACTCTACCTACGAGCAGTACTTC
CDR3 protein: CASSIHGSRDSTYEQYF

J gene: TRBJ2-7
clone size: few
D gene: .
V gene: TRBV7-2
CDR3 DNA: TGTGCCAGCAGCTTAGGTTGGCTAGGCTACGAGCAGTACTTC
CDR3 protein: CASSLGWLGYEQYF

J gene: TRBJ2-1
clone size: .
D gene: .
V gene: TRBV6-8
CDR3 DNA: TGTGCCAGCCGGTCCCCCCCCCGAGGGAGCAGTGAGCAGTTCTTC
CDR3 protein: CASRSPPRGSSEQFF

J gene: TRBJ1-5
clone size: .
D gene: .
V gene: TRBV7-2
CDR3 DNA: TGTGCCAGCACCCCTCAGGCCAATCAGCCCCAGCATTTT
CDR3 protein: CASTPQANQPQHF